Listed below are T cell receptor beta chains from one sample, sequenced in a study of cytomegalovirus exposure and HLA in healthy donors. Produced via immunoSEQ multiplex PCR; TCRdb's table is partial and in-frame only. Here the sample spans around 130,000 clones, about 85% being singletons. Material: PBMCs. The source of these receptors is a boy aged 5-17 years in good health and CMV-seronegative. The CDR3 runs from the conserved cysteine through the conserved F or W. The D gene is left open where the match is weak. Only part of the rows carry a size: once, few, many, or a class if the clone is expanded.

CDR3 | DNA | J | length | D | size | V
CASKAEADTQYF | TGTGCCAGCAAGGCCGAGGCAGATACGCAGTATTTT | TRBJ2-3 | 12 | - | - | TRBV2
CRVNRGNGYTF | TGCAGGGTAAACAGAGGGAATGGCTACACCTTC | TRBJ1-2 | 11 | - | - | TRBV20-1
CASSSGGAREQYF | TGTGCCAGCTCCTCCGGGGGGGCCCGCGAGCAGTACTTC | TRBJ2-7 | 13 | TRBD2 | - | TRBV2
CASSLAGGTDTQYF | TGTGCCAGCAGCTTGGCGGGAGGCACAGATACGCAGTATTTT | TRBJ2-3 | 14 | TRBD2 | few | TRBV7-3
CASRSEGNRDYNEQFF | TGTGCCAGTAGATCAGAAGGTAACCGGGACTATAATGAGCAGTTCTTC | TRBJ2-1 | 16 | TRBD2 | - | TRBV19
CSVDLGGNIQYF | TGCAGCGTTGATCTGGGAGGAAACATTCAGTACTTC | TRBJ2-4 | 12 | - | - | TRBV29-1
CASSPGLAGGPPQYF | TGTGCCAGCAGCCCGGGACTAGCGGGAGGCCCTCCCCAGTACTTC | TRBJ2-5 | 15 | TRBD2 | - | TRBV7-9
CSSTITGGPESTEAFF | TGTTCCAGCACCATAACGGGGGGGCCGGAGAGTACTGAAGCTTTCTTT | TRBJ1-1 | 16 | - | - | TRBV7-9
CASSLGGADTQYF | TGTGCCAGCAGCTTAGGGGGGGCAGATACGCAGTATTTT | TRBJ2-3 | 13 | - | few | TRBV7-8
CASSHPTGENTEAFF | TGTGCCAGCAGCCATCCGACAGGGGAGAACACTGAAGCTTTCTTT | TRBJ1-1 | 15 | TRBD1 | - | TRBV14
CASSPGGGNTDTQYF | TGTGCCAGCAGCCCGGGGGGGGGAAACACAGATACGCAGTATTTT | TRBJ2-3 | 15 | TRBD2 | - | TRBV5-6
CASSFQGANTGELFF | TGTGCCAGTAGTTTCCAGGGGGCGAACACCGGGGAGCTGTTTTTT | TRBJ2-2 | 15 | TRBD1 | - | TRBV19
CASSYSGQGQGEQYF | TGTGCCAGCAGTTATAGCGGACAGGGGCAGGGCGAGCAGTACTTC | TRBJ2-7 | 15 | TRBD1 | - | TRBV6-5
CASSRGEAKNIQYF | TGTGCCAGCAGCCGTGGGGAGGCCAAAAACATTCAGTACTTC | TRBJ2-4 | 14 | - | - | TRBV13
CASSSRALLAGPYEQYF | TGTGCCAGCAGCTCCCGTGCCCTCCTAGCGGGGCCCTACGAGCAGTACTTC | TRBJ2-7 | 17 | TRBD2 | few | TRBV7-8
CASRTRTAEAFF | TGTGCCAGCAGGACCCGGACAGCTGAAGCTTTCTTT | TRBJ1-1 | 12 | - | - | TRBV27
CASSLTQTNTEAFF | TGTGCCAGCAGCTTGACACAGACGAACACTGAAGCTTTCTTT | TRBJ1-1 | 14 | - | - | TRBV5-6
CASSLGTGVSGYGYTF | TGTGCCAGCAGCTTGGGCACAGGGGTAAGCGGCTATGGCTACACCTTC | TRBJ1-2 | 16 | TRBD1 | - | TRBV5-4
CASSADLASKNTEAFF | TGTGCCAGCAGCGCGGACCTAGCCTCGAAGAACACTGAAGCTTTCTTT | TRBJ1-1 | 16 | - | - | TRBV2
CASSRTGGDQPQHF | TGTGCCAGCAGCCGGACAGGGGGCGATCAGCCCCAGCATTTT | TRBJ1-5 | 14 | TRBD1 | - | TRBV7-2
CASIDGGELFF | TGTGCCAGCATAGATGGCGGGGAGCTGTTTTTT | TRBJ2-2 | 11 | - | once | TRBV27
CASSEDRITTNEKLFF | TGTGCCAGCAGTGAGGACAGGATTACAACTAATGAAAAACTGTTTTTT | TRBJ1-4 | 16 | TRBD1 | - | TRBV2